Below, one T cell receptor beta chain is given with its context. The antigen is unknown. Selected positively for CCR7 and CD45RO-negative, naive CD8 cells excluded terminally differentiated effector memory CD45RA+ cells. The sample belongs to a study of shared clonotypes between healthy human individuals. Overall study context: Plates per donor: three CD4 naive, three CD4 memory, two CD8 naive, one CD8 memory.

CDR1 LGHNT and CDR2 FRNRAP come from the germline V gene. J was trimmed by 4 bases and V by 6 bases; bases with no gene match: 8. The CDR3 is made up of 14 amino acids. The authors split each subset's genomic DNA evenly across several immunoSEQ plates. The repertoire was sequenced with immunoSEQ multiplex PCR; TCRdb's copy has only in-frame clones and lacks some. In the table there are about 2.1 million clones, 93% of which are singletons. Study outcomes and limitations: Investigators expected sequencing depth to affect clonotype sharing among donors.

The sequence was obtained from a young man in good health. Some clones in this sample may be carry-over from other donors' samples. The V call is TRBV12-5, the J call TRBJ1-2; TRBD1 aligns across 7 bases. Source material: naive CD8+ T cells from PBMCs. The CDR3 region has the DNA TGTGCTAGTGGCCCAAGACAGGGACTCTATGGCTACACCTTC. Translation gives CASGPRQGLYGYTF.